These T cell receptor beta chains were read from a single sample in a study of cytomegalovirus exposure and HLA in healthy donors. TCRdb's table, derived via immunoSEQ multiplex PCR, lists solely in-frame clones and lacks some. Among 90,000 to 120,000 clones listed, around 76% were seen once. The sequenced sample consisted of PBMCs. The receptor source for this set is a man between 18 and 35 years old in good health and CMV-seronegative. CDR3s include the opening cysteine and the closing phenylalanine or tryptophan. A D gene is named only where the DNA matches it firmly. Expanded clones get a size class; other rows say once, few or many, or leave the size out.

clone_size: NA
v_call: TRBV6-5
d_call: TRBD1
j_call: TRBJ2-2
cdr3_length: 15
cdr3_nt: TGTGCCAGCAGATCCGACAGGGGTAACACCGGGGAGCTGTTTTTT
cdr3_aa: CASRSDRGNTGELFF

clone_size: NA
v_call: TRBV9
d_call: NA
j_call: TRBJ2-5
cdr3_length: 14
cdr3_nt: TGTGCCAGCAGCCCAGGGCCCCTTCTGGAGACCCAGTACTTC
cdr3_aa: CASSPGPLLETQYF

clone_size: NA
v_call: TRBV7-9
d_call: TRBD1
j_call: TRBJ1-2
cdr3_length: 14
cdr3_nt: TGTGCCAGCAGCCGTCCCGGGACAGGGTTTGGCTACACCTTC
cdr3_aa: CASSRPGTGFGYTF

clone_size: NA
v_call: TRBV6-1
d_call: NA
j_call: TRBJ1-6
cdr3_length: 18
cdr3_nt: TGTGCCAGCAGTGAAAGGCTCAGCCGAGGATCCTATAATTCACCCCTCCACTTT
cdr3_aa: CASSERLSRGSYNSPLHF

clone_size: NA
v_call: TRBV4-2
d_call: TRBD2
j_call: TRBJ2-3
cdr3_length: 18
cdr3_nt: TGTGCCAGCAGCCAAGATGGTGCTAGCGGGGCCCTCACAGATACGCAGTATTTT
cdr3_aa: CASSQDGASGALTDTQYF

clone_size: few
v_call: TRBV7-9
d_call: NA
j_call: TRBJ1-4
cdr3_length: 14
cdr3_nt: TGTGCCAGCAGTACGGAGGGGTTACGTGAAAAACTGTTTTTT
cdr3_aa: CASSTEGLREKLFF

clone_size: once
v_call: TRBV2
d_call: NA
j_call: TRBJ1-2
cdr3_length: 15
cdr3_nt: TGTGCAAGCAGACAGGTTCAGCTTCAGTCGTATGGCTACACCTTC
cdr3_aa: CASRQVQLQSYGYTF

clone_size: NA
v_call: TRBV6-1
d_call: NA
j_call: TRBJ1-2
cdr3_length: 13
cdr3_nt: TGTGCCAGCAGTGAAGATCTGGGGAGGCGCTACACCTTC
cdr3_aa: CASSEDLGRRYTF

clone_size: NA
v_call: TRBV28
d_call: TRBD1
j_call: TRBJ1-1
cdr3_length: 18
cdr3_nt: TGTGCCAGCAGTTTACCCCCGGGACAGGGGGCGATGAACACTGAAGCTTTCTTT
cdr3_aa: CASSLPPGQGAMNTEAFF

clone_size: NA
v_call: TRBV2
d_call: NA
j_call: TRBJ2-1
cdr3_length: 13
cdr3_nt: TGTGCCAGCAGTGAACGGGGGATGGATGAGCAGTTCTTC
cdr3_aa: CASSERGMDEQFF

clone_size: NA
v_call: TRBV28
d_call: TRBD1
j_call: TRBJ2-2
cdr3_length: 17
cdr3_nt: TGTGCCAGCAGTTTATTCCTCGGGACAGGGGTTGGCGGGGAGCTGTTTTTT
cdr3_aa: CASSLFLGTGVGGELFF

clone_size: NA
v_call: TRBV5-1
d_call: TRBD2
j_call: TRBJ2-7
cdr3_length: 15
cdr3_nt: TGCGCCAGCAGCTTGGGTGGACTAGCGGACTACGAGCAGTACTTC
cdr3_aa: CASSLGGLADYEQYF

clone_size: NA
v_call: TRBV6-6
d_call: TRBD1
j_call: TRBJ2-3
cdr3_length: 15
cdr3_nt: TGTGCCAGCAGTACCGACAGGGGTTACACAGATACGCAGTATTTT
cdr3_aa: CASSTDRGYTDTQYF

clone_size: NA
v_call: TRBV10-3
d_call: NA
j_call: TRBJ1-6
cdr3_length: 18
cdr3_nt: TGTGCCATCAGTGAGTTTCTATTGTTAGACAGGATTAATTCACCCCTCCACTTT
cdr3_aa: CAISEFLLLDRINSPLHF

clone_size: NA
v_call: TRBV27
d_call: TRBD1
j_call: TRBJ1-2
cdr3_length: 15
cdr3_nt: TGTGCCAGCAGTTTAGTAGGGGGCCCGGGCTATGGCTACACCTTC
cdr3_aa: CASSLVGGPGYGYTF

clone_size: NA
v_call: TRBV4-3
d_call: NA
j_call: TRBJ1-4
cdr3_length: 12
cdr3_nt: TGCGCCAGCAGCCAAGAGAGGGAAAAACTGTTTTTT
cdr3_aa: CASSQEREKLFF

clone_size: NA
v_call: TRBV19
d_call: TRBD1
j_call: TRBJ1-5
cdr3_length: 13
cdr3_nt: TGTGCCAGTAGAGGGACAGGCAATCAGCCCCAGCATTTT
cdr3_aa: CASRGTGNQPQHF

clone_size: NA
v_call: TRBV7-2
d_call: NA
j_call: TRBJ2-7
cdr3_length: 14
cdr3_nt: TGTGCCAGCAGCCCCCCCGGAGGAGGCTACGAGCAGTACTTC
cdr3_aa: CASSPPGGGYEQYF

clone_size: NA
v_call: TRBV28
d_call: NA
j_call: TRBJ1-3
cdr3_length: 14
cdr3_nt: TGTGCCAGCAGTTGGCGACAGGTTGGAAACACCATATATTTT
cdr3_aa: CASSWRQVGNTIYF

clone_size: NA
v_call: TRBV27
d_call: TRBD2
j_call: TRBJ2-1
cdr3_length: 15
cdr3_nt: TGTGCCAGCAGTCCCCAGCGGGGGGCGGGCCATGAGCAGTTCTTC
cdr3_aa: CASSPQRGAGHEQFF

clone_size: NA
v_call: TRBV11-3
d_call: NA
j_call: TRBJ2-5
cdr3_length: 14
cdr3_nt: TGTGCCAGCAGCTCCCCGAGCGACCTGGAGACCCAGTACTTC
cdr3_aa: CASSSPSDLETQYF

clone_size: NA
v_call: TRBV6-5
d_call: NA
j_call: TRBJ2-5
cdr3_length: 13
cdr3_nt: TGTGCCAGCAGTTACGTACTACAAGAGACCCAGTACTTC
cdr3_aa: CASSYVLQETQYF

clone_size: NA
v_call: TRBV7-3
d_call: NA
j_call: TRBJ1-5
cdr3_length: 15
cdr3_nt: TGTGCCAGCAGCCTGGACAGTTATAGCAATCAGCCCCAGCATTTT
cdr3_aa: CASSLDSYSNQPQHF

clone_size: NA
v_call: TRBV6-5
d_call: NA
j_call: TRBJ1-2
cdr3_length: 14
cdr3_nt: TGTGCCAGCAGTCTCTCGTCAGGGTTGCATGGCTACACCTTC
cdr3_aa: CASSLSSGLHGYTF

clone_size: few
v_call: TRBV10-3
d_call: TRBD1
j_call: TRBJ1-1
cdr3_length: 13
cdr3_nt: TGTGCCATCAGGAGACAGGGTAACACTGAAGCTTTCTTT
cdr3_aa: CAIRRQGNTEAFF

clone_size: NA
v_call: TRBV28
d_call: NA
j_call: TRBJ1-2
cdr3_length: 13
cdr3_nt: TGTGCCAGCAGTGAACAGGGACGCTATGGCTACACCTTC
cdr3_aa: CASSEQGRYGYTF

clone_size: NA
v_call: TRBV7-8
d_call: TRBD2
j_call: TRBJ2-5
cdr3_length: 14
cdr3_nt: TGTGCCAGCAGCCCTCGACGGGGGGAAGAGACCCAGTACTTC
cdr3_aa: CASSPRRGEETQYF

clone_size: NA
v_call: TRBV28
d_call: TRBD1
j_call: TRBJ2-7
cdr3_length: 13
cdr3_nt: TGTGCCAGCAAACTGACAGGGACCTACGAGCAGTACTTC
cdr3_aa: CASKLTGTYEQYF

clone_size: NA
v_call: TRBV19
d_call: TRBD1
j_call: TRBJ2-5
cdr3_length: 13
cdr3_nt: TGTGCCAGTAGTACCGGACAGGCAGAGACCCAGTACTTC
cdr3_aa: CASSTGQAETQYF

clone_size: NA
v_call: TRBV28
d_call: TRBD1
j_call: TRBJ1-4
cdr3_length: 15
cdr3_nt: TGTGCCAGCAGCGAGAACAGGGGTAGTTATGAAAAACTGTTTTTT
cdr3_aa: CASSENRGSYEKLFF

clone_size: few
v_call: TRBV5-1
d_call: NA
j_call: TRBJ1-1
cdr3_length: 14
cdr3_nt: TGCGCCAGCAGCTCGGGGACATTCTACACTGAAGCTTTCTTT
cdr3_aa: CASSSGTFYTEAFF

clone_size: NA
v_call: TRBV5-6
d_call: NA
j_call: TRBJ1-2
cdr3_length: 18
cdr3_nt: TGTGCCAGCAGCTTTTTAGGGACACACTCCTCAGCTAACTATGGCTACACCTTC
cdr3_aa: CASSFLGTHSSANYGYTF

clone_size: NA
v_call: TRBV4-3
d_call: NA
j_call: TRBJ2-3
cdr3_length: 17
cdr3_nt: TGCGCCAGCAGCCAAGGGGTGTACAGGGACGGGGCAGATACGCAGTATTTT
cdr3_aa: CASSQGVYRDGADTQYF

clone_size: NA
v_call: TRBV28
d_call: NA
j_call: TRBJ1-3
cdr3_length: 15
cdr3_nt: TGTGCCAGCAGCCTTAATTCAGGGCCTGGAAACACCATATATTTT
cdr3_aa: CASSLNSGPGNTIYF

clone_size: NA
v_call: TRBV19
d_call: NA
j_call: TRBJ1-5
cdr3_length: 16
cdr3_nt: TGTGCCAGTAGTATTAACTACCGACTGCCGAATCAGCCCCAGCATTTT
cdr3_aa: CASSINYRLPNQPQHF